One and the same sample provided the 6 T cell receptor beta chains below, sequenced in a study of OX40 agonist ivuxolimab in advanced cancers. TCRdb's table, derived via immunoSEQ multiplex PCR, lists solely in-frame clones and lacks some. Among fewer than 50,000 clones listed, around 90% were seen once. The sequencing here drew on CD4+ or CD8+ T cells sorted from blood, taken in a trial of the OX40 agonist ivuxolimab. These receptors all stem from an adult with an advanced solid tumor such as melanoma, head and neck, liver or kidney cancer.

The chain is built from TRBV6-4 and TRBJ2-5; the D call may be TRBD1 or TRBD2 (5 bases each). This CDR3 has 13 amino acids. V was shortened by 3 bases and J by 5 bases, with 10 bases between the two germline ends. Per germline, CDR1 MRHNA and CDR2 SNTAGT. The CDR3 DNA reads as TGTGCCAGCAGTGATCGGGACGGGGAGACCCAGTACTTC. It yields the protein CASSDRDGETQYF.

V and J are TRBV6-5 and TRBJ2-7; the D is unclear. The germline gives CDR1 MNHEY, CDR2 SVGAGI. V was pared by 0 bases and J by 2 bases, with 8 bases between. The CDR3 has 14 amino acids. For the CDR3, the DNA is TGTGCCAGCAGTTACTCGACCAGGCCCTACGAGCAGTACTTC. Translating it yields CASSYSTRPYEQYF.

J is TRBJ1-2 and V is TRBV27; TRBD1 agrees at 8 bases. This CDR3 has 17 amino acids. Trimming removed 5 bases from V and 1 base from J; junction bases left unmatched: 12. Germline V gene lookup returns CDR1 MNHEY and CDR2 SMNVEV (reference sequence). CDR3 DNA: TGTGCCAGCAGTACCGGACAGGGATTTTTCGATAACTATGGCTACACCTTC. Its protein is CASSTGQGFFDNYGYTF.

The genes are TRBV19 and TRBJ1-5; 8 bases map to TRBD1. Germline loops: CDR1 LNHDA, CDR2 SQIVND (reference sequence). V trimming: 5 bases; J trimming: 6 bases; junction bases outside the gene matches: 9. The CDR3 is made up of 15 amino acids. CDR3 loop: CASSPLQGASQPQHF. The CDR3 DNA reads TGTGCCAGTAGTCCCCTCCAGGGGGCTAGTCAGCCCCAGCATTTT. The full variable domain, with the rest looked up from reference TRBV19 and TRBJ1-5, is DGGITQSPKYLFRKEGQNVTLSCEQNLNHDAMYWYRQDPGQGLRLIYYSQIVNDFQKGDIAEGYSVSREKKESFPLTVTSAQKNPTAFYLCASSPLQGASQPQHFGDGTRLSIL.

The genes are TRBV9 and TRBJ1-1; TRBD1 agrees at 8 bases. Losses at the gene ends were 0 bases for V and 8 bases for J; bases not matched to a gene: 15. The germline gives CDR1 SGDLS, CDR2 YYNGEE. The CDR3 has 17 amino acids. Here the CDR3 DNA reads TGTGCCAGCAGCGTAGAGGGAGGAGGCAGGGGGCAAAGGGAAGCTTTCTTT. Translated, it gives CASSVEGGGRGQREAFF.

J is TRBJ1-1 and V is TRBV28; 9 nucleotides agree with TRBD1. The junction had 8 bases not matched to a gene; V was cut back by 6 bases and J by 3 bases. CDR3 size: 15 residues. Germline-derived CDR1 and CDR2 are MDHEN and SYDVKM. The CDR3 coding sequence is TGTGCCAGCAGGGAAGGGACAGGGCGGGACACTGAAGCTTTCTTT. Amino acid sequence: CASREGTGRDTEAFF.